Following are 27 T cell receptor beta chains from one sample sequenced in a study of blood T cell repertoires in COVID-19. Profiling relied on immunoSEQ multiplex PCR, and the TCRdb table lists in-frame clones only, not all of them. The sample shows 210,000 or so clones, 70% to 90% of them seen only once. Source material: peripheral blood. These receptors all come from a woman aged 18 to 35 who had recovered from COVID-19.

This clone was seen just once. The CDR3 loop is CASSLESSGQGYEQYF. The DNA for the CDR3 is TGTGCCAGCAGCTTAGAGTCGTCGGGACAGGGGTACGAGCAGTACTTC. This rearrangement joins TRBV7-9 to TRBJ2-7; TRBD1 matches 10 bases. The CDR3 loop spans 16 amino acids. Germline trimming cut 1 base from V and 4 bases from J; bases unmatched to any gene: 7. Germline assignment: CDR1 SEHNR and CDR2 FQNEAQ (reference sequence). Together with reference TRBV7-9 and TRBJ2-7, the CDR3 gives the full variable domain: DTGVSQNPRHKITKRGQNVTFRCDPISEHNRLYWYRQTLGQGPEFLTYFQNEAQLEKSRLLSDRFSAERPKGSFSTLEIQRTEQGDSAMYLCASSLESSGQGYEQYFGPGTRLTVT.

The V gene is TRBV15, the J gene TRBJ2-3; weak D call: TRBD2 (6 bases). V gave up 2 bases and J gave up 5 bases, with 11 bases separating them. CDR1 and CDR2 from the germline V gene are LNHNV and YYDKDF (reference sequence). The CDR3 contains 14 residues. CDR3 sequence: CATSRQSGVDTQYF. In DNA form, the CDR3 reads TGTGCCACCAGCAGACAATCGGGAGTAGATACGCAGTATTTT.

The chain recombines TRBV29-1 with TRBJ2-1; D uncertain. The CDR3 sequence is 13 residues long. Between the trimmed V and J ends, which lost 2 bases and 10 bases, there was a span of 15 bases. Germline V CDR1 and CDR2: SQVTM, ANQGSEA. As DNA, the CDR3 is TGCAGCGTTGAACTCTCCTACAGCTACGAGCAGTTCTTC. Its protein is CSVELSYSYEQFF.

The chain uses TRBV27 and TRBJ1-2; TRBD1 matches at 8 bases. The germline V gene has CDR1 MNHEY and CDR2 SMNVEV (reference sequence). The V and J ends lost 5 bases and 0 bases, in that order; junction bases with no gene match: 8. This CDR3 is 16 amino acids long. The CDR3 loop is CASSTGTGLANYGYTF. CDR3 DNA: TGTGCCAGCAGTACCGGGACAGGCCTAGCTAACTATGGCTACACCTTC.

Here the CDR3 reads CASSIGGSGYTF. CDR3 nucleotide sequence: TGTGCCAGCTCCATAGGGGGCTCTGGCTACACCTTC. The chain couples TRBV19 to TRBJ1-2, with 7 positions matching TRBD1. V trimming: 9 bases; J trimming: 7 bases; junction bases outside the gene matches: 8. This CDR3 contains 12 residues. CDR1 and CDR2 (germline): LNHDA, SQIVND (reference sequence).

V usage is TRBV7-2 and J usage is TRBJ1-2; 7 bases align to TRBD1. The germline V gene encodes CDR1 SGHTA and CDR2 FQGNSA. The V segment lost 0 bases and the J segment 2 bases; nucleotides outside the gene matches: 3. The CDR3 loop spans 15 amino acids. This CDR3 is CASSLAPTGNYGYTF. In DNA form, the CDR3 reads TGTGCCAGCAGCTTAGCCCCGACAGGGAACTATGGCTACACCTTC.

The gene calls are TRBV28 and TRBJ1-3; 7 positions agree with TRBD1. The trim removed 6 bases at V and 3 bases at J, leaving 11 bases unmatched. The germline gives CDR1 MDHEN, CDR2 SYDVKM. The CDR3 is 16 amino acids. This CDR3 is CASSHLTGAGGNTIYF. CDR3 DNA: TGTGCCAGCAGCCACCTTACAGGGGCCGGTGGAAACACCATATATTTT.

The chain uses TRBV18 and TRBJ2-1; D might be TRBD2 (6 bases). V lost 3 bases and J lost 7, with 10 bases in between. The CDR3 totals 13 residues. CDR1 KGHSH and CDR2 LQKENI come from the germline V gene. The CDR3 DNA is TGTGCCAGCTCACCGGGACTCAGAAATGAGCAGTTCTTC. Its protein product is CASSPGLRNEQFF.

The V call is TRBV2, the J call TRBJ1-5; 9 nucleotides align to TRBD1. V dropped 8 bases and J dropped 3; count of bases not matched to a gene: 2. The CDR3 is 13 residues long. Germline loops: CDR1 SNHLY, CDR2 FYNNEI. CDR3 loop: CASGQGINQPQHF. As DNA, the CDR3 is TGTGCCAGCGGACAGGGGATCAATCAGCCCCAGCATTTT.

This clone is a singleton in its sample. This CDR3 reads CASSLGFGLLPLHF. The CDR3 DNA sequence: TGCGCCAGCAGCTTGGGGTTTGGGCTACTACCCCTCCACTTT. The rearrangement uses TRBV5-1 and TRBJ1-6; D gene uncertain. This CDR3 is 14 amino acids long. Germline CDR1 reads SGHRS; CDR2 reads YFSETQ. V lost 0 bases and J lost 12, with 13 bases in between.

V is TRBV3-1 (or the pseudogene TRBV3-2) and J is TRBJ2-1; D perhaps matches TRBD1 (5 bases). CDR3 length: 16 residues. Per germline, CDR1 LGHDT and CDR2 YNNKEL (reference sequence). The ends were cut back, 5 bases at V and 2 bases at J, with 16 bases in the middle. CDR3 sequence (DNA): TGTGCCAGCAGCGACGACAGATACCCTACCTACAATGAGCAGTTCTTC. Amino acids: CASSDDRYPTYNEQFF.

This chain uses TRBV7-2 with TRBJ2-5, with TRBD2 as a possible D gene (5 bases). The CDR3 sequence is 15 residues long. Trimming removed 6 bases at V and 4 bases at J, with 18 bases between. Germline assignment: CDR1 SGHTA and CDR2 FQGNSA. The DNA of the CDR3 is TGTGCCAGCAGATCCGCCCCTAGCCCCTTAGAGACCCAGTACTTC. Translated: CASRSAPSPLETQYF.

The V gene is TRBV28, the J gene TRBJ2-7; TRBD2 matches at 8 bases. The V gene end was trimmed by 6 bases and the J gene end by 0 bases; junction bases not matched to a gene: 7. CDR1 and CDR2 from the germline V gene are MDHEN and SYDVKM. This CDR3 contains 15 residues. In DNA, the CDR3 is TGTGCCAGCAGCACGGGGGGGACGCTCTCCTACGAGCAGTACTTC. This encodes CASSTGGTLSYEQYF.

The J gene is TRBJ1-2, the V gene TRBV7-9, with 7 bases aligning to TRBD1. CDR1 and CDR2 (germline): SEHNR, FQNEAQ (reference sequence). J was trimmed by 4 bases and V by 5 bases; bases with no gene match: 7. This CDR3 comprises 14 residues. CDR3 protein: CASSLTGVGYGYTF. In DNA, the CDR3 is TGTGCCAGCAGCCTTACAGGGGTTGGCTATGGCTACACCTTC.

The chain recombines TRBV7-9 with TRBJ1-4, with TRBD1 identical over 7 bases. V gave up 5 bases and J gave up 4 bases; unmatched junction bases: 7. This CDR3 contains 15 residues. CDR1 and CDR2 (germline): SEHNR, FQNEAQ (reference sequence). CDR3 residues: CASSGLGQNNEKLFF. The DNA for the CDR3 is TGTGCCAGCAGCGGACTGGGACAGAATAATGAAAAACTGTTTTTT.

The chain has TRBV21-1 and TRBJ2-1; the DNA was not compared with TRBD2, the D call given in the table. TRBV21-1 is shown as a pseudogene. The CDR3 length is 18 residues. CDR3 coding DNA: TGTGCCAGCGGAACTGGGCCCCCCGGAGGGCTACAGAACGATGAGCAGTTCTTC. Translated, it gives CASGTGPPGGLQNDEQFF.

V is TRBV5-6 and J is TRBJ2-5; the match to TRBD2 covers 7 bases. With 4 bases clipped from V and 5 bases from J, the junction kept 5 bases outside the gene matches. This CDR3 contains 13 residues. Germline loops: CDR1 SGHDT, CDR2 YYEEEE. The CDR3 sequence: CASSPGGSETQYF. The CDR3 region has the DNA TGTGCCAGCAGCCCCGGGGGGAGTGAGACCCAGTACTTC.

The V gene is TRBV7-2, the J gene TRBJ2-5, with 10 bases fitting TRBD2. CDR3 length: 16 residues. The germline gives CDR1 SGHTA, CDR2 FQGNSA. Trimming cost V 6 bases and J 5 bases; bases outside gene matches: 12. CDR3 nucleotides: TGTGCCAGCAGACAACCTCTAGCGGGAGCCGGGGAGACCCAGTACTTC. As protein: CASRQPLAGAGETQYF.

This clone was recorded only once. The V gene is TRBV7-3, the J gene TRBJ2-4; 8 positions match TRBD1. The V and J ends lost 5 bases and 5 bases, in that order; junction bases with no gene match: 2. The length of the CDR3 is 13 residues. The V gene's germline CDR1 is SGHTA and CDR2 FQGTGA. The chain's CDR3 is CASSTGQENIQYF. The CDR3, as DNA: TGTGCCAGCAGCACGGGACAGGAAAACATTCAGTACTTC. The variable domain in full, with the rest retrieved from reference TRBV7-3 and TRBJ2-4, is GAGVSQTPSNKVTEKGKYVELRCDPISGHTALYWYRQSLGQGPEFLIYFQGTGAADDSGLPNDRFFAVRPEGSVSTLKIQRTERGDSAVYLCASSTGQENIQYFGAGTRLSVL.

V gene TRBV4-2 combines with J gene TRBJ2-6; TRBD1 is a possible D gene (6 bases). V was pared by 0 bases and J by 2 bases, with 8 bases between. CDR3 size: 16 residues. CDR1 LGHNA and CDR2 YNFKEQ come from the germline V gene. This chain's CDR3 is CASSQDRGTGANVLTF. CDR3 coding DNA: TGTGCCAGCAGCCAAGACAGGGGTACTGGGGCCAACGTCCTGACTTTC.

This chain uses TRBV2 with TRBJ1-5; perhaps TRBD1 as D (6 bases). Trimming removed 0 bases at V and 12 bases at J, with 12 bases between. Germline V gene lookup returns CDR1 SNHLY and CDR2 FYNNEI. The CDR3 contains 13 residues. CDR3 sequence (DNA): TGTGCCAGCAGTGAAGCGCATCAGGGGAACCAGCATTTT. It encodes CASSEAHQGNQHF.

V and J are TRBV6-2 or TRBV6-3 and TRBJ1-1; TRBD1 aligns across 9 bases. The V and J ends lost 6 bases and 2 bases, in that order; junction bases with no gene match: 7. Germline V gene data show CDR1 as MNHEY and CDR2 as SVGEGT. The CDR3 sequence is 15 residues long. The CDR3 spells CASSESDRGNTEAFF. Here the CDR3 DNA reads TGTGCCAGCAGCGAATCGGACAGGGGAAACACTGAAGCTTTCTTT.

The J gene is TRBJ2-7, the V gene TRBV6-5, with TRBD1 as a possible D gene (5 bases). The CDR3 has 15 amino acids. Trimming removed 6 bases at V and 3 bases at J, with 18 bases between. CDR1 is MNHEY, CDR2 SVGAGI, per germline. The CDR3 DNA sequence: TGTGCCAGCAGCTCAAATTTAGGGGCCGTCTACGAGCAGTACTTC. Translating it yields CASSSNLGAVYEQYF.

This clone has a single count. As DNA, the CDR3 is TGTGCCAGCAGCGCCGAGGAACCGAACTACGAGCAGTACTTC. As protein: CASSAEEPNYEQYF. The rearrangement joins TRBV9 to TRBJ2-7; no clear D gene. The CDR3 is 14 amino acids. Germline V CDR1 and CDR2: SGDLS, YYNGEE. Trimming took 3 bases from V and 3 from J, leaving 13 bases between them.

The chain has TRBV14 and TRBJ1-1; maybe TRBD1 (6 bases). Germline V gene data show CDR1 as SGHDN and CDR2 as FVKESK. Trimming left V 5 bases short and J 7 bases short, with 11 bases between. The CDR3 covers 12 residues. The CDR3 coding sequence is TGTGCCAGCAGCATCATACAGGGTGAAGCTTTCTTT. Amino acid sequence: CASSIIQGEAFF.

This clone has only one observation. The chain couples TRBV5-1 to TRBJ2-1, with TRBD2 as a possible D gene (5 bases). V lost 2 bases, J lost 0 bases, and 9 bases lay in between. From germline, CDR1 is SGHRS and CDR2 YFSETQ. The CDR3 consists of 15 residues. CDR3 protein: CASSFERSSYNEQFF. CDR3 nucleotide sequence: TGCGCCAGCAGCTTCGAGCGGAGCTCCTACAATGAGCAGTTCTTC.

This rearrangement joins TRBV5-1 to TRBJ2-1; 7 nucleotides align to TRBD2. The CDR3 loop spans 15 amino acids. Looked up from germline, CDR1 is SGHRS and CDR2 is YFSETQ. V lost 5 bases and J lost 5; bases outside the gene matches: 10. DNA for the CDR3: TGCGCCAGCAGTTCTATAGCGGGTTTTAACAATGAGCAGTTCTTC. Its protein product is CASSSIAGFNNEQFF.